This passage covers 21 T cell receptor beta chains from one sample sequenced in a study of T-cell memory formation after mild COVID-19. TCRdb itself ran the 5' RACE reads through MiXCR, one entry per CDR3 protein. The sample holds around 110,000 distinct CDR3 sequences, around an eighth seen once. Sequencing used PBMCs or a T cell subset sorted from them (not recorded which). These receptors were obtained from a man aged 18 to 29 who had mild COVID-19 (a few samples of this study predate the infection). Cell type and time point are not known.

The V gene is TRBV19, the J gene TRBJ1-2; D gene unclear. From germline, CDR1 is LNHDA and CDR2 SQIVND (reference sequence). The CDR3 is made up of 12 amino acids. Deletions cut 5 bases from V and 4 bases from J, with 8 bases between. The CDR3 loop is CASSSGGYGYTF. As DNA, the CDR3 is TGTGCCAGTAGTTCGGGCGGCTATGGCTACACCTTC.

V is TRBV4-3 and J is TRBJ1-2, with 10 nucleotides matching TRBD1. J lost 7 bases, V lost 1 base, and 6 bases had no gene match. The CDR3 extends over 15 amino acids. Germline V gene sequence: CDR1 LGHNA, CDR2 YSLEER. The CDR3 here is CASSQAAWTGGGYTF. The CDR3 nucleotides read TGCGCCAGCAGCCAAGCGGCATGGACAGGGGGTGGCTACACCTTC.

The rearrangement links TRBV19 to TRBJ1-4; 8 bases line up with TRBD1. V lost 1 base and J lost 8; bases outside the gene matches: 9. This CDR3 is built from 16 residues. The germline V gene encodes CDR1 LNHDA and CDR2 SQIVND (reference sequence). The CDR3 is CASSIAPTGDVEKLFF. CDR3 coding DNA: TGTGCCAGTAGTATAGCACCGACAGGGGACGTGGAAAAACTGTTTTTT.

This clonotype was counted between two and nine times. J is TRBJ1-5 and V is TRBV20-1, with D tentatively TRBD1 (5 bases). Per germline, CDR1 DFQATT and CDR2 SNEGSKA (reference sequence). The length of the CDR3 is 14 residues. With 0 bases removed from V and 7 bases from J, the gap between germline ends came to 13 bases. The CDR3 sequence: CSARDSFRDQPQHF. CDR3 sequence (DNA): TGCAGTGCTAGAGATTCGTTTCGGGACCAGCCCCAGCATTTT.

This clonotype was counted at least ten times. V gene TRBV24-1 combines with J gene TRBJ2-6; 8 bases are shared with TRBD1. This CDR3 region has 14 residues. Germline assignment: CDR1 KGHDR and CDR2 SFDVKD. V gave up 9 bases and J gave up 2 bases; unmatched junction bases: 2. The CDR3 DNA follows: TGTGCCACCCAGGGGGCTGCTGGGGCCAACGTCCTGACTTTC. Residues: CATQGAAGANVLTF.

This clonotype occurred a few times. The V call is TRBV15, the J call TRBJ2-1; 12 bases are shared with TRBD2. V shed 1 base, J shed 6 bases, and the junction held 10 bases outside the gene matches. CDR3 length: 18 amino acids. Per germline, CDR1 LNHNV and CDR2 YYDKDF (reference sequence). The CDR3 DNA follows: TGTGCCACCAGCAGAGCCAACCCGACTAGCGGGGGAACCAATGAGCAGTTCTTC. It translates to CATSRANPTSGGTNEQFF.

This clonotype was seen at least ten times. This rearrangement joins TRBV4-1 to TRBJ1-2, with a weak D call TRBD1 (5 bases). This CDR3 has 16 amino acids. Deletions cut 0 bases from V and 0 bases from J, with 11 bases between. The V gene's germline CDR1 is MGHRA and CDR2 YSYEKL. Written as DNA, the CDR3 is TGCGCCAGCAGCCAAGAGACAGCGGTAACTAACTATGGCTACACCTTC. Translating gives CASSQETAVTNYGYTF.

This clonotype was seen only once. The chain couples TRBV4-1 to TRBJ2-2; D is unresolved. The germline V gene encodes CDR1 MGHRA and CDR2 YSYEKL. There are 18 residues in the CDR3. Trimming stripped 4 bases from V and 6 bases from J, with 24 bases between. Here the CDR3 reads CASSPLGLEPRRSGELFF. In nucleotides, the CDR3 is TGCGCCAGCAGCCCCCTCGGGCTGGAGCCCCGTAGGTCCGGGGAGCTGTTTTTT.

This clonotype has just a few counts. This chain links TRBV5-1 with TRBJ2-6; D remains ambiguous. V was clipped by 0 bases and J by 0 bases, with 13 bases between them. The germline V gene has CDR1 SGHRS and CDR2 YFSETQ. The CDR3 extends over 18 amino acids. The CDR3 loop reads CASSLGPDKSSGANVLTF. The CDR3 region has the DNA TGCGCCAGCAGCTTGGGGCCCGACAAAAGCTCTGGGGCCAACGTCCTGACTTTC.

Many counts were recorded for this clonotype. This chain uses TRBV7-9 with TRBJ1-5, with no clear D. V was pared by 3 bases and J by 2 bases, with 5 bases between. This CDR3 has 13 residues. The V gene's germline CDR1 is SEHNR and CDR2 FQNEAQ (reference sequence). The CDR3 sequence is CASSFGGNQPQHF. In DNA, the CDR3 is TGTGCCAGCAGCTTCGGGGGCAATCAGCCCCAGCATTTT.

This clonotype showed up just a few times. The chain is built from TRBV18 and TRBJ2-6, with D perhaps matching TRBD1 (5 bases). V shed 4 bases and J shed 0 bases, with 10 bases lying between them. This CDR3 region has 16 residues. Germline CDR1 reads KGHSH; CDR2 reads LQKENI. The CDR3 reads CASSQTVRSGANVLTF. CDR3 DNA sequence: TGTGCCAGCTCACAGACAGTCCGCTCTGGGGCCAACGTCCTGACTTTC.

The sample holds a few counts of this clonotype. This chain connects TRBV7-3 to TRBJ2-2; 7 positions match TRBD1. CDR3 size: 15 residues. Germline V gives CDR1 SGHTA, CDR2 FQGTGA. Unmatched junction bases numbered 6, after V lost 5 bases and J lost 3 bases. CDR3 DNA sequence: TGTGCCAGCAGCGCTACCGGGACAGACACCGGGGAGCTGTTTTTT. Protein product: CASSATGTDTGELFF.

This clonotype has a count of ten or more. The chain is built from TRBV7-9 and TRBJ1-1; no clear D gene. The CDR3 is 15 amino acids. The germline gives CDR1 SEHNR, CDR2 FQNEAQ (reference sequence). V lost 4 bases, J lost 4 bases, and 16 bases lay in between. The CDR3: CASSSASLSGTEAFF. CDR3 bases: TGTGCCAGCAGCTCTGCGTCCCTGTCGGGCACTGAAGCTTTCTTT.

The chain joins TRBV7-9 to TRBJ2-7, with D perhaps matching TRBD1 (5 bases). Germline lookup yields CDR1 SEHNR and CDR2 FQNEAQ (reference sequence). Trimming shortened V by 3 bases and J by 4 bases, and 7 bases separated the two germline ends. CDR3 length: 12 amino acids. CDR3 residues: CASSFQGYEQYF. In DNA, the CDR3 is TGTGCCAGCAGCTTCCAGGGTTACGAGCAGTACTTC.

This clonotype was recorded many times. The V call is TRBV29-1, the J call TRBJ1-2, with D perhaps matching TRBD1 (6 bases). The CDR3 contains 13 residues. Germline CDR1 SQVTM, CDR2 ANQGSEA. Trimming took off 7 bases at V and 1 base at J, with 13 bases between the two ends. In DNA, the CDR3 is TGCAGCGCCGTGGACAGCCTTAACTATGGCTACACCTTC. Its protein is CSAVDSLNYGYTF.

V usage is TRBV7-9 and J usage is TRBJ1-1, with unresolved D. V was clipped by 6 bases and J by 8 bases, with 7 bases between them. The CDR3 extends over 10 amino acids. Germline CDR1 and CDR2: SEHNR and FQNEAQ (reference sequence). The CDR3 DNA reads as TGTGCCAGCAGGTCCCTCGAAGCTTTCTTT. The encoded protein is CASRSLEAFF.

This chain uses TRBV6-5 with TRBJ2-1; possibly TRBD2 for D (6 bases). The CDR3 has 11 residues. In germline, CDR1 is MNHEY, CDR2 SVGAGI. V was trimmed by 2 bases and J by 13 bases, leaving 9 bases between them. CDR3 loop: CASSYAGIQFF. The CDR3 DNA follows: TGTGCCAGCAGTTACGCGGGGATACAGTTCTTC.

V and J are TRBV27 and TRBJ2-3; weak D call: TRBD2 (7 bases). This CDR3 contains 15 residues. Germline assignment: CDR1 MNHEY and CDR2 SMNVEV (reference sequence). Trimming cost V 2 bases and J 0 bases, with 9 bases left between them. This CDR3 is CASSLAGASTDTQYF. The CDR3 DNA reads as TGTGCCAGCAGTTTAGCGGGGGCTAGCACAGATACGCAGTATTTT.

In its sample, this clonotype was seen a few times. The V gene is TRBV7-3, the J gene TRBJ2-5; possible D gene TRBD2, 6 bases. The ends were cut back, 4 bases at V and 5 bases at J, with 17 bases in the middle. The CDR3 is 15 amino acids. The germline CDR1 and CDR2 sequences are SGHTA and FQGTGA. The CDR3 spells CASSSDGGTGETQYF. The CDR3 DNA follows: TGTGCCAGCAGCTCAGACGGAGGGACTGGGGAGACCCAGTACTTC.

The table lists this clonotype with many counts. The gene calls are TRBV4-1 and TRBJ2-2, with 9 positions matching TRBD1. This CDR3 has 16 residues. The junction had 10 bases not matched to a gene; V was cut back by 4 bases and J by 7 bases. Germline CDR1 is MGHRA and CDR2 is YSYEKL. CDR3 nucleotide sequence: TGCGCCAGCAGCCGAGACCCGACAGGGGGTAACGGGGAGCTGTTTTTT. Its translation: CASSRDPTGGNGELFF.

The chain is built from TRBV6-6 and TRBJ2-7; 7 bases align to TRBD1. The CDR3 runs 16 residues. Germline assignment: CDR1 MNHNY and CDR2 SVGAGI (reference sequence). Trimming at V came to 2 bases and at J to 7 bases, leaving 14 bases not matched to a gene. CDR3 protein: CASSYRRTGIYVEQYF. The CDR3 region has the DNA TGTGCCAGCAGTTACCGCCGGACAGGAATATACGTAGAGCAGTACTTC.